This TCR beta chain was found in a study of CD8 T cells in ankylosing spondylitis (dated by TCRdb to the late 2010s). For context, the study as a whole: The study set out to find disease-linked TCR variants by profiling T cell receptor beta repertoires in ankylosing spondylitis patients and healthy donors. The whole study cohort included 108 healthy donors and 25 or so ankylosing spondylitis patients. Samples of peripheral blood were taken, and for ankylosing spondylitis patients, synovial fluid was collected as well.

Details on this clonotype: Its binding antigen is unknown. Base qualities are not recorded, but no much larger clone differs from it by a single base.

The CDR3, from cysteine to phenylalanine, totals 20 residues. Here the CDR3 DNA is all that survives: 60 bases in frame from base 1. In the germline V gene, CDR1 corresponds to KGHDR and CDR2 to SFDVKD. V sheds 3 bases and J sheds 8 bases, leaving 30 bases between their ends. The reads were generated on an Illumina HiSeq 2500. Quantitative 5'-RACE with molecular barcodes was the method used to prepare the TCR beta libraries. Under the source paper's analysis protocol: A new computational method, built on a probabilistic model of VDJ rearrangement, was used to identify disease-linked TCR variants. TCRdb reworked the public reads: Q25 trimming with fastp, MiXCR clone assembly, productive beta chains retained. All rows with the same CDR3 protein become a single entry with the most common DNA and genes. TCRdb assigned the V and J calls; the authors' analysis was not used. Recorded for this sample are 130,000 or so distinct CDR3 sequences; under 20% of them occurred a single time. Around a third of the sample belongs to the ten largest clones.

Results the study describes overall, beyond this receptor: Some motif variants were previously reported in synovial fluid and blood of reactive arthritis patients, suggesting common disease-initiation mechanisms. The disease-linked clones were reported as significantly enriched in matched synovial fluid samples from ankylosing spondylitis patients. The disease-linked clones showed a CD8+ phenotype and occurred at relatively low frequencies in peripheral blood. A TCR beta motif made up of several highly homologous amino acid variants appeared to be characteristic of blood from ankylosing spondylitis patients.

Sequenced material: blood, either unsorted or a sorted T cell fraction (not recorded which). The chain was built from TRBV24-1 and TRBJ2-2, and the D gene may be TRBD1, 6 bases matching. The sequence came from a male donor with ankylosing spondylitis. The base sequence is TGTGCCACCAGTGATGTGGCCCCTGGTTCAGGGGCGCACGGGCCGGGGGAGCTGTTTTTT. Translated, it reads CATSDVAPGSGAHGPGELFF.